A single TCR beta chain is shown here with its context. The sample originates from a study of blood T cell repertoires in COVID-19. Study in general: COVID-19 samples collected from the United States, Italy and Spain covered acute and convalescent phases.

V lost 3 bases and J 6 bases, leaving 11 bases between the germline ends. CDR1 and CDR2 from the germline V gene are MGHDK and SYGVNS. CDR3 size: 13 residues. The table came from immunoSEQ multiplex PCR; TCRdb's copy has only in-frame clones and leaves some out. The sample shows about 330,000 clones, more than 70% of them seen only once. Sequencing was performed on peripheral blood. V usage is TRBV25-1 and J usage is TRBJ1-2, with D possibly being TRBD1 (6 bases). This TCR was recovered from a woman in her fifties or sixties with acute or convalescent COVID-19. For the CDR3, the DNA is TGTGCCAGCAGTGAGGACAGACTTAATGGCTACACCTTC. Translated: CASSEDRLNGYTF.